The 15 T cell receptor beta chains presented below share a single source sample, sequenced in a study of T-cell memory formation after mild COVID-19. TCRdb fed the 5' RACE reads into MiXCR, producing one record per CDR3 protein. Among hundreds of thousands of distinct CDR3 sequences listed, over 20% were seen once. Sequences were obtained from PBMCs or a T cell subset sorted from them (not recorded which). All receptors come from an adult woman who had mild COVID-19 (a few samples of this study predate the infection). Cell type and time point are not known.

This clonotype was detected only a few times. CDR3 nucleotides: TGTGCCAGCAGCTTGTGGGGTAGAACCGACGAGCAGTACTTC. Its translation: CASSLWGRTDEQYF. This chain links TRBV7-2 with TRBJ2-7; D uncertain. V was cut by 3 bases and J by 5 bases, with 14 bases left in between. The germline V gene encodes CDR1 SGHTA and CDR2 FQGNSA. This CDR3 region has 14 residues. Full variable domain (remainder filled in from reference TRBV7-2 and TRBJ2-7): GAGVSQSPSNKVTEKGKDVELRCDPISGHTALYWYRQSLGQGLEFLIYFQGNSAPDKSGLPSDRFSAERTGGSVSTLTIQRTQQEDSAVYLCASSLWGRTDEQYFGPGTRLTVT.

This CDR3 is CASSTPGLASGGANVLTF. The CDR3 bases are TGTGCCAGCAGTACACCGGGACTAGCTTCGGGCGGGGCCAACGTCCTGACTTTC. V is TRBV12-3 or TRBV12-4 and J is TRBJ2-6, with TRBD2 identical over 9 bases. The ends lost 5 bases at V and 4 bases at J; junction bases unmatched: 12. The CDR3 has 18 amino acids.

This clonotype was detected a few times. The genes are TRBV4-1 and TRBJ2-1; 11 nucleotides match TRBD1. Germline assignment: CDR1 MGHRA and CDR2 YSYEKL. This CDR3 has 16 residues. V trimming: 1 base; J trimming: 2 bases; junction bases outside the gene matches: 1. The CDR3 nucleotides are TGCGCCAGCAGCCAAGGGGACAGGGGGGCCTACAATGAGCAGTTCTTC. As protein: CASSQGDRGAYNEQFF.

This chain connects TRBV29-1 to TRBJ1-1; TRBD1 aligns across 7 bases. V shed 6 bases, J shed 1 base, and the junction held 5 bases outside the gene matches. The CDR3 is 13 residues long. Germline CDR1 is SQVTM and CDR2 is ANQGSEA. CDR3 sequence (DNA): TGCAGCGTCCCCGCAGGGGGGAACACTGAAGCTTTCTTT. Translating gives CSVPAGGNTEAFF.

The V gene is TRBV6-5, the J gene TRBJ2-7, with D maybe TRBD1 (5 bases). This CDR3 contains 15 residues. Trimming cost V 0 bases and J 2 bases, with 11 bases left between them. CDR1 is MNHEY and CDR2 is SVGAGI in the germline V gene. The CDR3 DNA reads as TGTGCCAGCAGTTACTCATCGACAGTCCCCTACGAGCAGTACTTC. Its protein product is CASSYSSTVPYEQYF.

CDR3 nucleotide sequence: TGTGCCATCAGTGGTACTAGCGGGTCTCCAGATACGCAGTATTTT. Protein product: CAISGTSGSPDTQYF. V usage is TRBV10-3 and J usage is TRBJ2-3; 9 bases align to TRBD2. V dropped 4 bases and J dropped 4; count of bases not matched to a gene: 6. Germline V lookup: CDR1 ENHRY, CDR2 SYGVKD. This CDR3 has 15 amino acids.

CDR3 bases: TGCAGTGCTAGAGTAGCGGGATACCCCTCGGCCAAAAACATTCAGTACTTC. Its translation: CSARVAGYPSAKNIQYF. The chain carries TRBV20-1 and TRBJ2-4, with 8 nucleotides matching TRBD2. With V trimmed by 1 base and J by 1 base, 9 bases remained unmatched. The CDR3 totals 17 residues. Germline V gene sequence: CDR1 DFQATT, CDR2 SNEGSKA (reference sequence).

This clonotype occurred a few times. The CDR3 DNA reads as TGCGCCAGCAGCCAGGGGAACCCCTACGAGCAGTACTTC. This sequence encodes CASSQGNPYEQYF. J is TRBJ2-7 and V is TRBV5-1; perhaps TRBD1 as D (6 bases). The CDR3 has 13 amino acids. V gave up 4 bases and J gave up 2 bases, with 10 bases separating them. Germline CDR1 and CDR2: SGHRS and YFSETQ.

There are a few counts of this clonotype. V is TRBV5-1 and J is TRBJ2-3; the D call may be TRBD1 or TRBD2 (5 bases each). Trimming left V 0 bases short and J 1 base short, with 12 bases between. The germline V gene has CDR1 SGHRS and CDR2 YFSETQ. CDR3 size: 16 residues. The CDR3 is CASSLEGRSGTDTQYF. Here the CDR3 DNA reads TGCGCCAGCAGCTTGGAGGGGCGTAGCGGCACAGATACGCAGTATTTT.

This clonotype appeared a few times. The chain combines TRBV20-1 with TRBJ2-7; possibly TRBD2 for D (5 bases). Germline V gene sequence: CDR1 DFQATT, CDR2 SNEGSKA (reference sequence). Trimming removed 6 bases at V and 3 bases at J, with 15 bases between. The CDR3 covers 13 residues. CDR3 sequence: CSAPLGRGYEQYF. CDR3 in DNA: TGCAGTGCGCCATTAGGACGGGGCTACGAGCAGTACTTC.

This chain joins TRBV27 and TRBJ1-6, with D unresolved. Trimming removed 3 bases at V and 4 bases at J, with 7 bases between. CDR3 size: 14 residues. CDR1 and CDR2 from the germline V gene are MNHEY and SMNVEV (reference sequence). Written as DNA, the CDR3 is TGTGCCAGCAGTTTCGGACTTTATAATTCACCCCTCCACTTT. As protein: CASSFGLYNSPLHF.

The sample holds a few counts of this clonotype. The chain employs TRBV6-6 and TRBJ2-1, with 7 bases lining up with TRBD2. V was clipped by 6 bases and J by 8 bases; unmatched bases: 10. CDR1 is MNHNY, CDR2 SVGAGI, per germline (reference sequence). CDR3 length equals 14 residues. CDR3 sequence: CASSYRWEGHEQFF. The CDR3 DNA reads TGTGCCAGCAGCTACCGGTGGGAGGGCCATGAGCAGTTCTTC.

This clonotype has at least ten counts. V usage is TRBV20-1 and J usage is TRBJ2-1; 7 bases align to TRBD2. CDR1 is DFQATT and CDR2 is SNEGSKA in the germline V gene (reference sequence). The CDR3 sequence is 18 residues long. V lost 0 bases, J lost 0 bases, and 11 bases stayed unmatched. The chain's CDR3 is CSARDGLAASVSYNEQFF. DNA of the CDR3: TGCAGTGCTAGAGATGGCCTAGCGGCCTCTGTCTCCTACAATGAGCAGTTCTTC.

The V call is TRBV30, the J call TRBJ2-1; perhaps TRBD1 as D (6 bases). Trimming cost V 4 bases and J 6 bases, with 10 bases left between them. The CDR3 runs to 12 residues. Germline CDR1 reads GTSNPN; CDR2 reads SVGIG (reference sequence). The CDR3, as DNA: TGTGCCTGGAACCCGGACAGCAATGAGCAGTTCTTC. Protein sequence: CAWNPDSNEQFF.

This clonotype was found a few times. This chain uses TRBV2 with TRBJ2-5, with no clear D. The germline V gene has CDR1 SNHLY and CDR2 FYNNEI. This CDR3 comprises 13 residues. The V gene lost 6 bases and the J gene lost 1 base, with 9 bases spanning the gap. The DNA of the CDR3 is TGTGCCAGCAGGGCCCTCCCCCAAGAGACCCAGTACTTC. It encodes CASRALPQETQYF.